These 22 T cell receptor beta chains came from one sample sequenced in a study of T cell responses to AZD1222 COVID-19 vaccine (dated by TCRdb to the early 2020s). Read against the paper, the sample's time point label means: baseline before first vaccination. Library generation was performed with the immunoSEQ multiplex PCR assay. Entries here come from immuneACCESS through TCRdb and include only in-frame sequences with V and J called. Some clones fail to appear in such tables; in the studies checked, an unresolved V gene covers under half of the shortfall, and the cause of the remainder is unknown. The table for this sample lists 80,000 to 100,000 clones; about 89% of them were counted only once. Jointly, the top ten make up 7.5% of the sample. Sequencing used peripheral blood, obtained on day 0 of AZD1222 vaccination. All receptors come from an adult in good health.

This clone was detected only once. The V gene is TRBV7-9, the J gene TRBJ2-7; no firm D call. CDR1 is SEHNR and CDR2 is FQNEAQ in the germline V gene (reference sequence). There are 14 residues in the CDR3. Trimming shortened V by 5 bases and J by 4 bases, and 15 bases separated the two germline ends. CDR3 nucleotides: TGTGCCAGCAGCCTAATACCCAGGTCATACGAGCAGTACTTC. Encoded protein: CASSLIPRSYEQYF.

This clone appeared a few times. The chain joins TRBV2 to TRBJ1-1; tentatively, D is TRBD1 (5 bases). CDR1 and CDR2 from the germline V gene are SNHLY and FYNNEI. Trimming left V 1 base short and J 5 bases short, with 11 bases between. This CDR3 is 14 amino acids long. CDR3 coding DNA: TGTGCCAGCAGTGAAGGGGGGAGGAGGACTGAAGCTTTCTTT. Translating it yields CASSEGGRRTEAFF.

J is TRBJ2-3 and V is TRBV19, with 8 bases matching TRBD2. Per germline, CDR1 LNHDA and CDR2 SQIVND (reference sequence). Losses at the gene ends were 4 bases for V and 0 bases for J; bases not matched to a gene: 3. The CDR3 sequence is 15 residues long. The CDR3 coding sequence is TGTGCCAGTAGTAGCGGGGGGTATAGCACAGATACGCAGTATTTT. Its protein is CASSSGGYSTDTQYF.

V usage is TRBV19 and J usage is TRBJ1-2; D remains ambiguous. The CDR3 sequence is 13 residues long. CDR1 LNHDA and CDR2 SQIVND come from the germline V gene (reference sequence). Trimming shortened V by 3 bases and J by 7 bases, and 12 bases separated the two germline ends. CDR3 protein: CASSIPPPRGYTF. CDR3 nucleotide sequence: TGTGCCAGTAGTATTCCCCCTCCGCGTGGCTACACCTTC.

This clone was seen once. The genes are TRBV5-1 and TRBJ1-4; 9 positions match TRBD1. This CDR3 region has 15 residues. V dropped 4 bases and J dropped 7; count of bases not matched to a gene: 8. Germline V gene lookup returns CDR1 SGHRS and CDR2 YFSETQ. In DNA, the CDR3 is TGCGCCAGCAGCCCGGTGGGACAGGGCTTTGAAAAACTGTTTTTT. This encodes CASSPVGQGFEKLFF.

This clone was recorded once. The chain links TRBV13 to TRBJ1-2; 7 nucleotides match TRBD1. The CDR3 totals 15 residues. Per the germline V gene, CDR1 is PRHDT and CDR2 is FYEKMQ (reference sequence). V trimming: 5 bases; J trimming: 5 bases; junction bases outside the gene matches: 11. In DNA, the CDR3 is TGTGCCAGCAGCGCCCGAGAGGGACAGCGGTATGGCTACACCTTC. Amino acid sequence: CASSAREGQRYGYTF. Together with reference TRBV13 and TRBJ1-2, the CDR3 gives the full variable domain: AAGVIQSPRHLIKEKRETATLKCYPIPRHDTVYWYQQGPGQDPQFLISFYEKMQSDKGSIPDRFSAQQFSDYHSELNMSSLELGDSALYFCASSAREGQRYGYTFGSGTRLTVV.

The CDR3 loop reads CASSVVPQTLYGYTF. In nucleotides, the CDR3 is TGTGCCAGCAGCGTAGTTCCCCAAACACTTTATGGCTACACCTTC. The V call is TRBV9, the J call TRBJ1-2, with D uncertain. The germline CDR1 and CDR2 sequences are SGDLS and YYNGEE. V dropped 0 bases and J dropped 5 bases, with 14 bases sitting between them. The CDR3 has 15 residues.

The V call is TRBV18, the J call TRBJ1-1; D gene unclear. The V end lost 3 bases, the J end lost 5 bases, and 7 bases lay between the germline ends. The CDR3 has 12 amino acids. Germline-derived CDR1 and CDR2 are KGHSH and LQKENI. CDR3 sequence: CASSPDYTEAFF. DNA of the CDR3: TGTGCCAGCTCACCTGATTATACTGAAGCTTTCTTT.

The chain couples TRBV6-2 or TRBV6-3 to TRBJ1-5; D may be TRBD1 (5 bases). V was cut by 0 bases and J by 7 bases, with 13 bases left in between. This CDR3 region has 15 residues. Germline V gives CDR1 MNHEY, CDR2 SVGEGT. For the CDR3, the DNA is TGTGCCAGCAGTTACTCTCCTCCCGGGGCACAGCCCCAGCATTTT. It specifies CASSYSPPGAQPQHF.

The chain links TRBV5-1 to TRBJ2-7; 9 positions agree with TRBD1. J was trimmed by 4 bases and V by 6 bases; bases with no gene match: 5. Germline V CDR1 and CDR2: SGHRS, YFSETQ. CDR3 length: 13 amino acids. The DNA of the CDR3 is TGCGCCAGCACACAGGGGGCGCCGTACGAGCAGTACTTC. It specifies CASTQGAPYEQYF.

The sample holds one count of this clone. The chain carries TRBV10-2 and TRBJ1-1; weak D call: TRBD1 (5 bases). V was cut by 2 bases and J by 3 bases, with 16 bases left in between. This CDR3 contains 16 residues. Germline-derived CDR1 and CDR2 are WSHSY and SAAADI. The CDR3 protein is CASSEAPQGIDTEAFF. The CDR3 coding sequence is TGCGCCAGCAGTGAGGCCCCCCAGGGAATAGACACTGAAGCTTTCTTT.

The genes are TRBV11-2 and TRBJ1-3, with a possible D match to TRBD1 (6 bases). V was trimmed by 3 bases and J by 4 bases, leaving 13 bases between them. CDR3 length: 15 residues. Germline-derived CDR1 and CDR2 are SGHAT and FQNNGV. For the CDR3, the DNA is TGTGCCAGCAGCTTCCAACAGGGTCCCGGAAACACCATATATTTT. It translates to CASSFQQGPGNTIYF.

V and J are TRBV19 and TRBJ2-5; 12 bases map to TRBD2. CDR1 is LNHDA and CDR2 is SQIVND in the germline V gene (reference sequence). CDR3 length equals 15 residues. The V gene end was trimmed by 3 bases and the J gene end by 5 bases; junction bases not matched to a gene: 4. CDR3 sequence: CASSMASGGVETQYF. As DNA, the CDR3 is TGTGCCAGTAGTATGGCTAGCGGGGGGGTTGAGACCCAGTACTTC.

The chain is built from TRBV30 and TRBJ2-7; D might be TRBD2 (6 bases). Trimming stripped 2 bases from V and 6 bases from J, with 14 bases between. The CDR3 runs to 13 residues. The germline V gene has CDR1 GTSNPN and CDR2 SVGIG (reference sequence). The CDR3 sequence: CAWSWGSGGEQYF. The CDR3, as DNA: TGTGCCTGGAGTTGGGGTAGCGGAGGCGAGCAGTACTTC.

This clone was detected a few times. The V gene is TRBV29-1, the J gene TRBJ2-7, with 8 bases matching TRBD2. V was clipped by 1 base and J by 3 bases; unmatched bases: 2. The CDR3 runs to 13 residues. Germline-derived CDR1 and CDR2 are SQVTM and ANQGSEA. CDR3 bases: TGCAGCGTTGAAGTTGCGGGGGGCTACGAGCAGTACTTC. Translating gives CSVEVAGGYEQYF.

This chain links TRBV18 with TRBJ2-1, with 11 bases fitting TRBD2. The CDR3 is 17 residues long. The V gene end was trimmed by 3 bases and the J gene end by 4 bases; junction bases not matched to a gene: 8. Germline V CDR1 and CDR2: KGHSH, LQKENI. CDR3 nucleotide sequence: TGTGCCAGCTCACCCTCAGCGACTAGCGGGACTTACAATGAGCAGTTCTTC. Its protein product is CASSPSATSGTYNEQFF.

The V and J genes are TRBV7-6 and TRBJ2-7, with D possibly being TRBD2 (5 bases). The CDR3 covers 14 residues. Between the trimmed V and J ends, which lost 1 base and 2 bases, there was a span of 9 bases. Germline V gene sequence: CDR1 SGHVS, CDR2 FNYEAQ. The DNA of the CDR3 is TGTGCCAGCAGCTTAGATCCGGGGACCTACGAGCAGTACTTC. It is translated as CASSLDPGTYEQYF.

The chain employs TRBV5-1 and TRBJ1-1, with 10 nucleotides matching TRBD1. J lost 6 bases, V lost 3 bases, and 11 bases had no gene match. From germline, CDR1 is SGHRS and CDR2 YFSETQ. This CDR3 is built from 16 residues. The CDR3 DNA follows: TGCGCCAGCAGCTGGAGGACAGGGGGGAAAGGGGCTGAAGCTTTCTTT. This gives the protein CASSWRTGGKGAEAFF.

The chain couples TRBV28 to TRBJ1-4; TRBD1 matches 7 bases. The CDR3 is 15 residues long. CDR1 is MDHEN and CDR2 is SYDVKM in the germline V gene. V shed 4 bases, J shed 4 bases, and the junction held 6 bases outside the gene matches. The CDR3 protein is CASSSNRGVNEKLFF. DNA for the CDR3: TGTGCCAGCAGTTCAAACAGGGGTGTTAATGAAAAACTGTTTTTT.

CDR3 nucleotides: TGTGCCAGCCAGAACAGGGGATATGAGCAGTTCTTC. Its protein is CASQNRGYEQFF. This sequence joins TRBV19 and TRBJ2-1; 7 bases map to TRBD1. The junction had 7 bases not matched to a gene; V was cut back by 9 bases and J by 8 bases. This CDR3 region has 12 residues. Germline CDR1 reads LNHDA; CDR2 reads SQIVND (reference sequence).

This rearrangement joins TRBV28 to TRBJ2-1; 12 positions match TRBD2. The CDR3 spans 16 residues. Germline CDR1 is MDHEN and CDR2 is SYDVKM. V lost 6 bases to trimming and J lost 5 bases; unmatched junction nucleotides: 8. CDR3 DNA sequence: TGTGCCAGCAGCCAAACGGGACTAGCGGGTCACAATGAGCAGTTCTTC. This codes for CASSQTGLAGHNEQFF.

In this sample, this clone turned up once. V and J are TRBV7-8 and TRBJ1-6; 11 bases are a match to TRBD1. Germline V gene data show CDR1 as SGHVS and CDR2 as FQNEAQ. CDR3 length equals 16 residues. Losses at the gene ends were 6 bases for V and 9 bases for J; bases not matched to a gene: 10. The chain's CDR3 is CASSYRTGTGGSPLHF. CDR3 coding DNA: TGTGCCAGCAGTTACCGCACCGGGACAGGGGGTTCACCCCTCCACTTT. Full variable domain (rest looked up from reference TRBV7-8 and TRBJ1-6): GAGVSQSPRYKVAKRGQDVALRCDPISGHVSLFWYQQALGQGPEFLTYFQNEAQLDKSGLPSDRFFAERPEGSVSTLKIQRTQQEDSAVYLCASSYRTGTGGSPLHFGNGTRLTVT.